This entry describes one TCR beta chain. Trimming removed 10 bases from V and 7 bases from J, with 16 bases in between. The CDR3 loop spans 13 amino acids. The germline gives CDR1 SGHTA, CDR2 FQGTGA. Original processing notes: Scientists estimated how many nucleated cells there were by amplifying reference gene primers. The repertoire was sequenced with immunoSEQ multiplex PCR; TCRdb's copy has only in-frame clones and lacks some. V and J calls plus clone size are reproduced from that table; the DNA served to infer D and trimming. Seen here are fewer than 60,000 clones, roughly 85% observed once, and the top ten hold about 25%. The source of the sample is a study of blood T cell repertoires in COVID-19. Across the whole study: In each case, the material was cDNA or gDNA derived from T cells, B-cell-depleted T cells, or PBMCs.

This receptor was obtained from a man in his 70s with acute or convalescent COVID-19. Sequencing was done on a sample of peripheral blood. The chain links TRBV7-3 to TRBJ1-4; D gene ambiguous. The DNA of the CDR3 is TGTGCCACCACCCCCGGGGTCCTTGAAAAACTGTTTTTT. It translates to CATTPGVLEKLFF.